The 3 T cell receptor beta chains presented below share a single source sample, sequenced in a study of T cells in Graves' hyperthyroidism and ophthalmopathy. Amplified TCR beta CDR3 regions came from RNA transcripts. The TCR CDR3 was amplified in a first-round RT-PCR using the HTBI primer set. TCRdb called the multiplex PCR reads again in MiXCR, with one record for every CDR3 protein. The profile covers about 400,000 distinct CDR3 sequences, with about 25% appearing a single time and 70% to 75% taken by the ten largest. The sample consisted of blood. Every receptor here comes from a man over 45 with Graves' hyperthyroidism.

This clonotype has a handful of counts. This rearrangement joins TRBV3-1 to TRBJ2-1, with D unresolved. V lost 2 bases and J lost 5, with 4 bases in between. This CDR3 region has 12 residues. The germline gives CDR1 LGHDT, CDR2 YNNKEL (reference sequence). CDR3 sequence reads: CASSQMNNEQFF. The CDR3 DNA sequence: TGTGCCAGCAGCCAAATGAACAATGAGCAGTTCTTC.

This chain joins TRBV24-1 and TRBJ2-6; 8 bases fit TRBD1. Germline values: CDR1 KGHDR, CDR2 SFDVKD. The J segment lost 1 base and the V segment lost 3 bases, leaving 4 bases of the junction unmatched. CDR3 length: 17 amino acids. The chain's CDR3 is CATSDPTGASGANVLTF. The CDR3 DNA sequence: TGTGCCACCAGTGATCCGACAGGGGCATCTGGGGCCAACGTCCTGACTTTC.

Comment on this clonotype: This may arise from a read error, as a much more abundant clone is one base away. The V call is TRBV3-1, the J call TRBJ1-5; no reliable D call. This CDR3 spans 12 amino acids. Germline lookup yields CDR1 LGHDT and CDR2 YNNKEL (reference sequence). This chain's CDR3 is CTSSQGNQPQHF. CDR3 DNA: TGTACCAGCAGCCAAGGGAATCAGCCCCAGCATTTT.